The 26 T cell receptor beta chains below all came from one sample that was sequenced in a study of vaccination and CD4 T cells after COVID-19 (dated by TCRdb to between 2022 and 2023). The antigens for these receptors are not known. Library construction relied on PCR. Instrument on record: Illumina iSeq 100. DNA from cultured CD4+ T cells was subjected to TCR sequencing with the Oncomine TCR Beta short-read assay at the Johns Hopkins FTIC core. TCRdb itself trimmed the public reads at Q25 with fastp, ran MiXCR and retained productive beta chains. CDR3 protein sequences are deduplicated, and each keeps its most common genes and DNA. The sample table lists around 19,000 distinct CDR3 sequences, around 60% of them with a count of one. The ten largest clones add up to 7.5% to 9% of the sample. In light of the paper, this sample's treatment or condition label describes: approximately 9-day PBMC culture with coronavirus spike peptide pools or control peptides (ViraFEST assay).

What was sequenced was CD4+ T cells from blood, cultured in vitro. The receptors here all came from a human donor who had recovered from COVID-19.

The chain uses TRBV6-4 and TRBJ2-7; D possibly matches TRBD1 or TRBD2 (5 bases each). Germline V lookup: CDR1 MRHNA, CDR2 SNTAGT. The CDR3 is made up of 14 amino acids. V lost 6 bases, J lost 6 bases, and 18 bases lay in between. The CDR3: CASRRGRDHPEQYF. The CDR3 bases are TGTGCCAGCAGGAGGGGCAGGGACCACCCCGAGCAGTACTTC.

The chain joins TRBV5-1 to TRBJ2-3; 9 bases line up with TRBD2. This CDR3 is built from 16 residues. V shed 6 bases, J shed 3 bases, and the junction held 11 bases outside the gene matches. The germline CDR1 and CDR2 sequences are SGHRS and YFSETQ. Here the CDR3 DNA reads TGCGCCAGCATGACCTTTAGCGGGAGCGTGACAGATACGCAGTATTTT. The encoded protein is CASMTFSGSVTDTQYF.

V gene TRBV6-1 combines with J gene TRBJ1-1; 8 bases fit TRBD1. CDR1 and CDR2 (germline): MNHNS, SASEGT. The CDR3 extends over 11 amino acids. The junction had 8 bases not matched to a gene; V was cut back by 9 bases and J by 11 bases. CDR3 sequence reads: CASAGQARAFF. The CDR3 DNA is TGTGCCAGTGCGGGACAGGCCAGGGCTTTCTTT.

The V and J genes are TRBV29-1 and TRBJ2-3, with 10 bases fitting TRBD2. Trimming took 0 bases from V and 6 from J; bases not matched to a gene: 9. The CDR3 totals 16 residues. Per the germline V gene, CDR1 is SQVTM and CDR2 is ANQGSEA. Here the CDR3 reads CSVEDLRLAGADTQYF. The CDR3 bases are TGCAGCGTTGAAGATCTTCGGCTAGCGGGAGCCGATACGCAGTATTTT.

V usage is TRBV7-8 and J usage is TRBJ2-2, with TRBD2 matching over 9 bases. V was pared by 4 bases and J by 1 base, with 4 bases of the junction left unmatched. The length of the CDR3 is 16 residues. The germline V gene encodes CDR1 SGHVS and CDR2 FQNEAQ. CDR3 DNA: TGTGCCAGCAGCTACCAGACTAGCGGGAACACCGGGGAGCTGTTTTTT. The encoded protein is CASSYQTSGNTGELFF.

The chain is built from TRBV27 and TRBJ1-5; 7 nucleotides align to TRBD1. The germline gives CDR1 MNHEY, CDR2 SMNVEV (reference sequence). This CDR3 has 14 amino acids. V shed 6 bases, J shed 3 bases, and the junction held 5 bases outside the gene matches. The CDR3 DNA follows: TGTGCCAGCAGACCGGGACAGTTCAATCAGCCCCAGCATTTT. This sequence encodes CASRPGQFNQPQHF.

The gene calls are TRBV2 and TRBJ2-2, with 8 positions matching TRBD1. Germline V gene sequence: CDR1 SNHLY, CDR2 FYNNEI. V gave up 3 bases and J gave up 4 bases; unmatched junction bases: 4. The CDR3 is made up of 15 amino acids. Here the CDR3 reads CASSDFTGGTGELFF. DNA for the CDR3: TGTGCCAGCAGTGACTTCACAGGGGGCACCGGGGAGCTGTTTTTT.

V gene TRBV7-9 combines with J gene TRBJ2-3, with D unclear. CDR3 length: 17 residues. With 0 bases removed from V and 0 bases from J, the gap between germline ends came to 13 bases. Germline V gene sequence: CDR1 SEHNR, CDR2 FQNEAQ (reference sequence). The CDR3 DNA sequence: TGTGCCAGCAGCTTAGCCCCCGGCGGTACTAGCACAGATACGCAGTATTTT. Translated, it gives CASSLAPGGTSTDTQYF.

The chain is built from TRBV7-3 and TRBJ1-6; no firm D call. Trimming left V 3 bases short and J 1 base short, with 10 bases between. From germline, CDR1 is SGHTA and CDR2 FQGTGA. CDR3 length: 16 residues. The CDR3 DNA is TGTGCCAGCAGCTTGGACCCCGAGTCCTATAATTCACCCCTCCACTTT. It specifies CASSLDPESYNSPLHF.

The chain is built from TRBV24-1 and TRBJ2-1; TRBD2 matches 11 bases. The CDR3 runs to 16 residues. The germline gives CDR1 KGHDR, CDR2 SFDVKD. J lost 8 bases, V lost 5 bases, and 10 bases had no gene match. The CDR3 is CATSAETSGKPYEQFF. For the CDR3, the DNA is TGTGCCACCAGTGCCGAGACTAGCGGGAAACCTTATGAGCAGTTCTTC.

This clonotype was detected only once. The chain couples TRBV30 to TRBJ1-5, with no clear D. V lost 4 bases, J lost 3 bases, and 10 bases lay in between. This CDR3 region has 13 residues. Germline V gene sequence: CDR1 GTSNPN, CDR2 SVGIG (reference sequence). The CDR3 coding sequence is TGTGCCTGGACAATGTCTCTCAATCAGCCCCAGCATTTT. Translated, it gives CAWTMSLNQPQHF.

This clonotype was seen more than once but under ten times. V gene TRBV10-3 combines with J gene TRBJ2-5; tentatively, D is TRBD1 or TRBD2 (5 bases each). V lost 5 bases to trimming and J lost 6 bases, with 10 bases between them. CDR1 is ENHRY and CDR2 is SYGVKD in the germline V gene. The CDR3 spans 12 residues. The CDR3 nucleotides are TGTGCCATCAGTTCAGAGGGGCAGACCCAGTACTTC. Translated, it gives CAISSEGQTQYF.

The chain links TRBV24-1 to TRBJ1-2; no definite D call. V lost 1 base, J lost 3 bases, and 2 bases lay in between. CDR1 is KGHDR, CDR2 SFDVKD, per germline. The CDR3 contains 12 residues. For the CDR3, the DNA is TGTGCCACCAGTGATTTCTACTATGGCTACACCTTC. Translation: CATSDFYYGYTF.

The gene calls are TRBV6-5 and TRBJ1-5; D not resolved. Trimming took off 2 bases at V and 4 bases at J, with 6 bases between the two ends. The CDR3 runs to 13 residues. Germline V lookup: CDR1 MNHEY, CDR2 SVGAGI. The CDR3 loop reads CASSYPGNQPQHF. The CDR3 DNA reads TGTGCCAGCAGTTACCCTGGGAATCAGCCCCAGCATTTT.

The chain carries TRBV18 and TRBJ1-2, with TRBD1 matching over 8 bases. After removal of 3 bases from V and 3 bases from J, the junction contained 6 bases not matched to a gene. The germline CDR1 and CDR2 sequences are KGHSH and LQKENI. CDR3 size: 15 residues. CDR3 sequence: CASSPGPTGDYGYTF. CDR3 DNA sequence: TGTGCCAGCTCACCGGGTCCGACAGGGGACTATGGCTACACCTTC. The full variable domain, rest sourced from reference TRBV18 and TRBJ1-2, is NAGVMQNPRHLVRRRGQEARLRCSPMKGHSHVYWYRQLPEEGLKFMVYLQKENIIDESGMPKERFSAEFPKEGPSILRIQQVVRGDSAAYFCASSPGPTGDYGYTFGSGTRLTVV.

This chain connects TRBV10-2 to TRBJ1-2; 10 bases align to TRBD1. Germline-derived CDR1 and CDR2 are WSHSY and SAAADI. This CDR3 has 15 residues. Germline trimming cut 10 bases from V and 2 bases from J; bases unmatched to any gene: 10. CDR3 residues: CATRVPGQGNYGYTF. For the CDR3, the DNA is TGCGCCACCCGGGTCCCGGGACAGGGGAACTATGGCTACACCTTC.

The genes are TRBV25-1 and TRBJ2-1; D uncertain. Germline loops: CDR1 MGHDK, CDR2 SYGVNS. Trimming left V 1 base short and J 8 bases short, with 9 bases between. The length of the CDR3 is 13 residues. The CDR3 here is CASSESPRDEQFF. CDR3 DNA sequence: TGTGCCAGCAGTGAATCTCCAAGGGATGAGCAGTTCTTC.

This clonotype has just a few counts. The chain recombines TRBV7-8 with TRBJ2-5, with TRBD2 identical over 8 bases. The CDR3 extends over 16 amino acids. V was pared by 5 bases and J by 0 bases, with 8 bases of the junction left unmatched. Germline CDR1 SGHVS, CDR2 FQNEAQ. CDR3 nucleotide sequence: TGTGCCAGCAGCCCCCGGGGAGCGGGAGACCAAGAGACCCAGTACTTC. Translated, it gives CASSPRGAGDQETQYF.

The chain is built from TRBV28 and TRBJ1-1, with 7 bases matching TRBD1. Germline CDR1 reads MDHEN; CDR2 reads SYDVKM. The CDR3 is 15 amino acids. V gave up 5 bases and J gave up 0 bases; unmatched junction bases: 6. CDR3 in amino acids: CASSIRTGLNTEAFF. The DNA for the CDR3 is TGTGCCAGCAGTATTCGGACAGGTCTGAACACTGAAGCTTTCTTT.

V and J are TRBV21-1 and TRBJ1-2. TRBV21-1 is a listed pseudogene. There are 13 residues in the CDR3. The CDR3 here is CASGRIGKQGYTF. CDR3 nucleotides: TGTGCCAGCGGTCGTATTGGGAAGCAAGGCTACACCTTC.

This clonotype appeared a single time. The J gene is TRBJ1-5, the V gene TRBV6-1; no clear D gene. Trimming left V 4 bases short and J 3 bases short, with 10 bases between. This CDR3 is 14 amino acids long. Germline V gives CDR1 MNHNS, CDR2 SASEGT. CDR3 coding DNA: TGTGCCAGCAGTGCAGACGGATTCAATCAGCCCCAGCATTTT. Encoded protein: CASSADGFNQPQHF.

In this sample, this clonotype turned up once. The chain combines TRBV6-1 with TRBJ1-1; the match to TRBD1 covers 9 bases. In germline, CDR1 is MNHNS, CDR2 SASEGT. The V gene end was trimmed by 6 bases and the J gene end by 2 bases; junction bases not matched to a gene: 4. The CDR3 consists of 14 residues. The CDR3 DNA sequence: TGTGCCAGCAGATGGGACAGGGAAAACACTGAAGCTTTCTTT. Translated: CASRWDRENTEAFF.

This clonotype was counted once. CDR3 loop: CAWSLQGANYGYTF. For the CDR3, the DNA is TGTGCCTGGAGCCTACAGGGAGCTAACTATGGCTACACCTTC. This chain uses TRBV30 with TRBJ1-2; weak D call: TRBD1 (6 bases). CDR1 and CDR2 (germline): GTSNPN, SVGIG (reference sequence). Trimming removed 3 bases at V and 0 bases at J, with 11 bases between. The CDR3 sequence is 14 residues long.

The CDR3 sequence: CSALNSNQPQHF. CDR3 nucleotides: TGCAGTGCCCTAAATAGCAATCAGCCCCAGCATTTT. The chain is built from TRBV20-1 and TRBJ1-5; D not certain. V was cut by 6 bases and J by 0 bases, with 6 bases left in between. The CDR3 is 12 residues long. Germline loops: CDR1 DFQATT, CDR2 SNEGSKA (reference sequence).

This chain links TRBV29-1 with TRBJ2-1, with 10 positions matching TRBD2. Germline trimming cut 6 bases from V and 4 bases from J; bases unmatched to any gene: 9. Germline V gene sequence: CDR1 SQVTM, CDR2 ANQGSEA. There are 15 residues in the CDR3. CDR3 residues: CSVGGASGGYNEQFF. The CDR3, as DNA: TGCAGCGTGGGGGGGGCTAGCGGGGGTTACAATGAGCAGTTCTTC.

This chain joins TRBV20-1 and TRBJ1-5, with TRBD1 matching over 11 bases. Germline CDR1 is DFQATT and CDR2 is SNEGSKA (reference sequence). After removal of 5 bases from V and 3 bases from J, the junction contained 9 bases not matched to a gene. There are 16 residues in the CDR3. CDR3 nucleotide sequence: TGCAGTGCTTACGGACAGGGGGCCGCGTTCAATCAGCCCCAGCATTTT. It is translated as CSAYGQGAAFNQPQHF.